The 29 T cell receptor beta chains in this list originate from one sample, sequenced in a study of neurological immune-mediated disorders. TCRdb used MiXCR to reprocess the 5' RACE reads, holding one entry per CDR3 protein. This sample carries under 80,000 distinct CDR3 sequences, 3.5% to 5% of them seen once, and the ten largest clones take 1.3%. Input material: PBMCs. Receptors originate from a man younger than 40 with multiple sclerosis.

At least ten counts were recorded for this clonotype. V is TRBV20-1 and J is TRBJ2-5; D possibly corresponds to TRBD1 (5 bases). Per the germline V gene, CDR1 is DFQATT and CDR2 is SNEGSKA (reference sequence). The V gene lost 5 bases and the J gene lost 1 base, with 8 bases spanning the gap. CDR3 length equals 12 residues. CDR3 protein: CSAAGSQETQYF. The CDR3 DNA reads TGCAGTGCTGCAGGGTCCCAAGAGACCCAGTACTTC.

This clonotype was counted only a few times. The chain recombines TRBV12-3 or TRBV12-4 with TRBJ2-5; 7 nucleotides match TRBD2. There are 14 residues in the CDR3. V lost 3 bases, J lost 3 bases, and 4 bases stayed unmatched. This CDR3 is CASSLWLAEETQYF. The CDR3 region has the DNA TGTGCCAGCAGTTTGTGGCTAGCGGAAGAGACCCAGTACTTC.

In this sample, this clonotype turned up many times. J is TRBJ2-6 and V is TRBV5-1; D ambiguous. Trimming removed 4 bases at V and 0 bases at J, with 20 bases between. The CDR3 is made up of 19 amino acids. Germline lookup yields CDR1 SGHRS and CDR2 YFSETQ. The CDR3, as DNA: TGCGCCAGCAGCCTTCGACACAGAGGCATGCGCTCTGGGGCCAACGTCCTGACTTTC. Protein sequence: CASSLRHRGMRSGANVLTF.

The V and J genes are TRBV7-2 and TRBJ2-7; D might be TRBD2 (5 bases). From germline, CDR1 is SGHTA and CDR2 FQGNSA. Trimming took off 5 bases at V and 0 bases at J, with 11 bases between the two ends. The CDR3 has 14 residues. CDR3 in DNA: TGTGCCAGCAGCAAGAGGGAAAGCTCCTACGAGCAGTACTTC. This encodes CASSKRESSYEQYF.

This clonotype was seen ten or more times. This chain uses TRBV3-1 with TRBJ1-2; weak D call: TRBD1 (6 bases). Trimming left V 1 base short and J 2 bases short, with 11 bases between. The CDR3 length is 15 residues. Looked up from germline, CDR1 is LGHDT and CDR2 is YNNKEL (reference sequence). The CDR3 is CASSQVRTVNYGYTF. The CDR3 DNA is TGTGCCAGCAGCCAAGTCCGGACAGTCAACTATGGCTACACCTTC.

In its sample, this clonotype was seen many times. The chain employs TRBV5-1 and TRBJ2-1, with 8 positions matching TRBD1. Trimming cost V 4 bases and J 6 bases; bases outside gene matches: 21. Germline-derived CDR1 and CDR2 are SGHRS and YFSETQ. The CDR3 covers 19 residues. The CDR3 reads CASSPVGAGGLRTVNEQFF. CDR3 nucleotide sequence: TGCGCCAGCAGCCCGGTGGGGGCAGGGGGCCTTCGGACCGTCAATGAGCAGTTCTTC.

This clonotype was recorded many times. The chain links TRBV10-2 to TRBJ1-6, with 7 bases lining up with TRBD1. The CDR3 runs 13 residues. With 8 bases clipped from V and 4 bases from J, the junction kept 2 bases outside the gene matches. Germline CDR1 reads WSHSY; CDR2 reads SAAADI. The CDR3 DNA is TGCGCCAGCCGGGGACAGTATAATTCACCCCTCCACTTT. Its protein is CASRGQYNSPLHF.

At least ten counts were recorded for this clonotype. This sequence joins TRBV20-1 and TRBJ2-7, with TRBD2 matching over 7 bases. The germline gives CDR1 DFQATT, CDR2 SNEGSKA (reference sequence). The V gene end was trimmed by 5 bases and the J gene end by 2 bases; junction bases not matched to a gene: 12. The CDR3 length is 15 residues. CDR3 DNA: TGCAGTGCTCGGGGGGAGGGGAGGGGAGCCTACGAGCAGTACTTC. This translates into CSARGEGRGAYEQYF.

This clonotype came up many times. The rearrangement uses TRBV7-9 and TRBJ1-5; a weak D match, TRBD1 (6 bases). This CDR3 contains 14 residues. V was pared by 5 bases and J by 7 bases, with 15 bases between. Germline V lookup: CDR1 SEHNR, CDR2 FQNEAQ (reference sequence). The CDR3: CASSRDNTQQPQHF. The CDR3 DNA reads as TGTGCCAGCAGCCGGGACAATACACAGCAGCCCCAGCATTTT.

This clonotype was seen repeatedly, ten times or more. At one end the junction does not follow the germline gene, possibly because of a read error. The rearrangement links TRBV27 to TRBJ1-6; D not resolved. CDR1 is MNHEY and CDR2 is SMNVEV in the germline V gene (reference sequence). This CDR3 is built from 13 residues. This chain's CDR3 is CASSSRDNSPLNF. Written as DNA, the CDR3 is TGTGCCAGCAGTTCAAGGGATAATTCACCCCTCAACTTT.

This clonotype was found many times. This chain links TRBV12-3 or TRBV12-4 with TRBJ1-5; TRBD1 is a possible D gene (6 bases). Trimming cost V 7 bases and J 3 bases, with 13 bases left between them. CDR3 size: 14 residues. In DNA form, the CDR3 reads TGTGCCAGCACTCTGTGGGGGGCCAATCAGCCCCAGCATTTT. It codes for CASTLWGANQPQHF.

The chain is built from TRBV19 and TRBJ2-1; 8 bases map to TRBD2. Germline V gives CDR1 LNHDA, CDR2 SQIVND (reference sequence). V lost 6 bases to trimming and J lost 2 bases; unmatched junction nucleotides: 6. The CDR3 sequence is 15 residues long. CDR3 coding DNA: TGTGCCAGTAGGAGCGGGGGTAGGACCTACAATGAGCAGTTCTTC. Its translation: CASRSGGRTYNEQFF.

This clonotype has at least ten counts. The chain combines TRBV6-1 with TRBJ2-7; 10 nucleotides align to TRBD2. Per germline, CDR1 MNHNS and CDR2 SASEGT. The V segment lost 6 bases and the J segment 1 base; nucleotides outside the gene matches: 12. The CDR3 contains 17 residues. The CDR3 sequence: CASREGPSGGFSYEQYF. CDR3 in DNA: TGTGCCAGCAGGGAGGGCCCTAGCGGGGGATTTTCCTACGAGCAGTACTTC.

The sample holds many counts of this clonotype. V usage is TRBV5-6 and J usage is TRBJ1-2; TRBD1 matches at 7 bases. The CDR3 is made up of 14 amino acids. The germline V gene encodes CDR1 SGHDT and CDR2 YYEEEE. V dropped 1 base and J dropped 8; count of bases not matched to a gene: 8. The CDR3 DNA sequence: TGTGCCAGCAGCTTGCCGACAGGGAGTGACGGCTACACCTTC. Amino acids: CASSLPTGSDGYTF.

About this clonotype: At one boundary the junction diverges from the germline segment, which might be a read error. V gene TRBV4-2 combines with J gene TRBJ1-5; TRBD1 might be the D (6 bases). The CDR3 totals 16 residues. CDR1 and CDR2 (germline): LGHNA, YNFKEQ. The CDR3 region is CASSQDPGGGDQPQNF. Here the CDR3 DNA reads TGTGCCAGCAGCCAAGATCCGGGGGGCGGCGATCAGCCCCAGAATTTT.

This clonotype was seen repeatedly, ten times or more. This chain connects TRBV4-3 to TRBJ2-2; D may be TRBD1 or TRBD2 (5 bases each). The V end was cut by 3 bases, the J end by 1 base, with 9 bases between. CDR1 and CDR2 (germline): LGHNA, YSLEER. CDR3 length equals 15 residues. CDR3 sequence reads: CASSHSGGNTGELFF. The CDR3 DNA sequence: TGCGCCAGCAGCCACAGTGGGGGGAACACCGGGGAGCTGTTTTTT.

There are many counts of this clonotype. This chain uses TRBV7-2 with TRBJ2-7; D tentatively fits TRBD1 or TRBD2 (5 bases each). The germline gives CDR1 SGHTA, CDR2 FQGNSA. The CDR3 has 13 amino acids. The V and J ends lost 1 base and 2 bases respectively, with 6 bases between them. As DNA, the CDR3 is TGTGCCAGCAGCTTAGTGGGACCCTACGAGCAGTACTTC. It translates to CASSLVGPYEQYF.

This clonotype was counted ten times or more. The CDR3 sequence is CASSYGENYEQYF. In DNA form, the CDR3 reads TGTGCCAGCAGTTACGGCGAAAACTACGAGCAGTACTTC. The chain couples TRBV6-2 or TRBV6-3 to TRBJ2-7; D call uncertain. Trimming removed 2 bases from V and 3 bases from J, with 8 bases in between. The CDR3 covers 13 residues. The germline V gene encodes CDR1 MNHEY and CDR2 SVGEGT.

This clonotype appeared many times. CDR3 sequence (DNA): TGTGCCAGCAGGGTCGCGAGAAACTATGGCTACACCTTC. It encodes CASRVARNYGYTF. V usage is TRBV7-9 and J usage is TRBJ1-2; unclear D gene. The CDR3 has 13 residues. Germline V gene data show CDR1 as SEHNR and CDR2 as FQNEAQ (reference sequence). V lost 6 bases and J lost 2, with 10 bases in between.

This clonotype was counted at least ten times. This chain links TRBV5-5 with TRBJ2-6; D is unresolved. The CDR3 totals 15 residues. V lost 4 bases, J lost 0 bases, and 8 bases lay in between. Germline values: CDR1 SGHKS, CDR2 YYEKEE (reference sequence). The CDR3 loop reads CASSVQSSGANVLTF. CDR3 DNA: TGTGCCAGCAGCGTACAGAGCTCTGGGGCCAACGTCCTGACTTTC.

This clonotype has a count of ten or more. The genes are TRBV5-1 and TRBJ2-5, with 8 bases identical to TRBD2. This CDR3 region has 16 residues. V was pared by 4 bases and J by 5 bases, with 13 bases of the junction left unmatched. Germline V lookup: CDR1 SGHRS, CDR2 YFSETQ. CDR3: CASSLTAGLAVETQYF. The CDR3 DNA reads as TGCGCCAGCAGCCTTACCGCTGGACTAGCTGTCGAGACCCAGTACTTC.

The sample holds a few counts of this clonotype. It may be a read error: a sequence one base away is much more abundant. The rearrangement links TRBV29-1 to TRBJ2-3; D gene uncertain. This CDR3 has 12 amino acids. Germline assignment: CDR1 SQVTM and CDR2 ANQGSEA. The V end was cut by 3 bases, the J end by 5 bases, with 9 bases between. CDR3 region: CSVDTNGDTQYF. The DNA for the CDR3 is TGCAGCGTTGACACCAACGGAGATACGCAGTATTTT.

This clonotype was picked up many times. The chain recombines TRBV29-1 with TRBJ1-1; perhaps TRBD1 as D (5 bases). Germline V gene data show CDR1 as SQVTM and CDR2 as ANQGSEA. This CDR3 has 12 residues. V was cut by 4 bases and J by 6 bases, with 12 bases left in between. CDR3 sequence: CSVGAGASEAFF. The CDR3 nucleotides read TGCAGCGTTGGGGCCGGGGCGTCTGAAGCTTTCTTT.

This clonotype was picked up many times. The chain employs TRBV9 and TRBJ2-7, with D unclear. V gave up 3 bases and J gave up 2 bases, with 12 bases separating them. CDR3 length: 14 residues. The germline V gene encodes CDR1 SGDLS and CDR2 YYNGEE. The CDR3: CASSGAEGPYEQYF. The CDR3 nucleotides are TGTGCCAGCAGCGGCGCCGAAGGGCCCTACGAGCAGTACTTC.

On this clonotype: A read error may be the cause here, since a much bigger clone is one base away. This chain connects TRBV29-1 to TRBJ2-7; the D call may be TRBD1 or TRBD2 (5 bases each). The CDR3 is made up of 14 amino acids. V gave up 6 bases and J gave up 7 bases, with 22 bases separating them. Per the germline V gene, CDR1 is SQVTM and CDR2 is ANQGSEA. In nucleotides, the CDR3 is TGCAGCGTCGGAGGTCTCAGGGCGGGCAAAGAGCAGTACTTC. Translating gives CSVGGLRAGKEQYF.

In this sample, this clonotype turned up many times. V and J are TRBV5-1 and TRBJ2-5; D could derive from TRBD1 or TRBD2 (5 bases each). Germline V gene sequence: CDR1 SGHRS, CDR2 YFSETQ. V shed 6 bases and J shed 3 bases, with 15 bases lying between them. The CDR3 spans 14 residues. CDR3 sequence: CASTVLGEKETQYF. In nucleotides, the CDR3 is TGCGCCAGCACCGTTTTGGGGGAGAAAGAGACCCAGTACTTC.

This clonotype showed up many times. The chain links TRBV4-1 to TRBJ2-3, with D perhaps given as TRBD1 or TRBD2 (5 bases each). Germline V gene data show CDR1 as MGHRA and CDR2 as YSYEKL. The CDR3 has 15 amino acids. V was trimmed by 4 bases and J by 1 base, leaving 12 bases between them. The chain's CDR3 is CASSLGPSRTDTQYF. CDR3 nucleotide sequence: TGCGCCAGCAGCCTGGGACCCTCCCGCACAGATACGCAGTATTTT.

This clonotype was picked up many times. The gene calls are TRBV4-3 and TRBJ2-7, with D unclear. V was shortened by 0 bases and J by 4 bases, with 7 bases between the two germline ends. This CDR3 has 13 residues. The germline gives CDR1 LGHNA, CDR2 YSLEER. The CDR3 loop is CASSQDLGYEQYF. The CDR3 nucleotides read TGCGCCAGCAGCCAAGATCTCGGGTACGAGCAGTACTTC.

This chain connects TRBV10-3 to TRBJ2-3; the D is unclear. The CDR3 contains 12 residues. Looked up from germline, CDR1 is ENHRY and CDR2 is SYGVKD. Trimming pared 0 bases from V and 6 bases from J, leaving 4 bases between. CDR3 coding DNA: TGTGCCATCAGTGAGTCGAGGGATACGCAGTATTTT. Translated: CAISESRDTQYF.